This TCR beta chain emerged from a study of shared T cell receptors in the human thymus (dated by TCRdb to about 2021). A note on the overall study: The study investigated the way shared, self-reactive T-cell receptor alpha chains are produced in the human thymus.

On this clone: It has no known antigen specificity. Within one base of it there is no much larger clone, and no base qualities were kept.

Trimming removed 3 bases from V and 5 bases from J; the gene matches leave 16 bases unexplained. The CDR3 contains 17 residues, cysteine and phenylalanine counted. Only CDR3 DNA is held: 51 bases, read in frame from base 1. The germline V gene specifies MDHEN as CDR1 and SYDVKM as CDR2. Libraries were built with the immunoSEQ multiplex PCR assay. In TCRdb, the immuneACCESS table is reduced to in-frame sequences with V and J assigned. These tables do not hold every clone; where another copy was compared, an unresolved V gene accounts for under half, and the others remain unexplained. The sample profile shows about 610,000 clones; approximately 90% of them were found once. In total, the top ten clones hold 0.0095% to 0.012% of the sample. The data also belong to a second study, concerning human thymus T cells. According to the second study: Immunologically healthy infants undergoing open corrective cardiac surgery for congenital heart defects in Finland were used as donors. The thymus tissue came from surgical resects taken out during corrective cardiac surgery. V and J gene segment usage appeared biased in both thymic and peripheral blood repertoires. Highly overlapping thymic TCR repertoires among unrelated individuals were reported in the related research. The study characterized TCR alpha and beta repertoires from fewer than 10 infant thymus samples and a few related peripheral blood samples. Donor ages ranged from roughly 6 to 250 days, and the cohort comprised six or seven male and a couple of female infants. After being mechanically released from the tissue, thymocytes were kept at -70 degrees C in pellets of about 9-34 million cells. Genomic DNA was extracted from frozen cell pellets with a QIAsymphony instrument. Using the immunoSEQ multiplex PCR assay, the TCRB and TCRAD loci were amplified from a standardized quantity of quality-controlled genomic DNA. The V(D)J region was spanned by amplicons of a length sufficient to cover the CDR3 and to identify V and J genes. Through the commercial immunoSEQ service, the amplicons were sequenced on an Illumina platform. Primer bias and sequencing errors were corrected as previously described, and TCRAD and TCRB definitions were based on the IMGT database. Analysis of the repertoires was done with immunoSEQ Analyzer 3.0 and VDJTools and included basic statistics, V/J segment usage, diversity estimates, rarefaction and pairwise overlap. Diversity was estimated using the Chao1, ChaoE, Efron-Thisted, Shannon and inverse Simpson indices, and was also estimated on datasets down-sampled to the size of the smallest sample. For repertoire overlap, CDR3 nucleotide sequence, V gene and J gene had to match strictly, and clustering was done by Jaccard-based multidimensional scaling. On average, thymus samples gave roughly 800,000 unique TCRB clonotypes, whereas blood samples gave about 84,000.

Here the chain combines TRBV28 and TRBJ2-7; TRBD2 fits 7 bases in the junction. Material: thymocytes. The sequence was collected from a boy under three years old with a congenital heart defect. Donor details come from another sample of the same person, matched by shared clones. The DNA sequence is TGTGCCAGCAGTTTTTGGGCTTTGTGGGAGGGCCTCCACGAGCAGTACTTC. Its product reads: CASSFWALWEGLHEQYF.